Following are 27 T cell receptor beta chains from one sample sequenced in a study of blood T cell repertoires in COVID-19. Assay used: immunoSEQ multiplex PCR; TCRdb lists only in-frame clones, some missing. Found here are hundreds of thousands of clones, around 86% of them singletons; the top ten hold about 1.2%. The sequenced sample was peripheral blood. These receptors were taken from a man between 65 and 85 years old with acute or convalescent COVID-19.

The chain combines TRBV18 with TRBJ2-2, with D tentatively TRBD2 (5 bases). V gave up 3 bases and J gave up 1 base, with 12 bases separating them. In germline, CDR1 is KGHSH, CDR2 LQKENI. The CDR3 is 16 amino acids. The CDR3 sequence: CASSPPGSWNTGELFF. The CDR3, as DNA: TGTGCCAGCTCACCGCCGGGATCCTGGAACACCGGGGAGCTGTTTTTT. Combining the CDR3 with reference TRBV18 and TRBJ2-2 gives the whole variable domain NAGVMQNPRHLVRRRGQEARLRCSPMKGHSHVYWYRQLPEEGLKFMVYLQKENIIDESGMPKERFSAEFPKEGPSILRIQQVVRGDSAAYFCASSPPGSWNTGELFFGEGSRLTVL.

The chain has TRBV21-1 and TRBJ2-7; the table's TRBD1 call for D was not verified on the DNA. TRBV21-1 is a known pseudogene. The length of the CDR3 is 14 residues. CDR3 protein: CASSNRDRGPEQYF. The CDR3 DNA reads as TGTGCCAGCAGCAACCGGGACAGGGGGCCCGAGCAGTACTTC.

The chain uses TRBV5-4 and TRBJ2-3, with 9 bases fitting TRBD2. CDR3 length: 17 residues. Germline CDR1 SGHNT, CDR2 YYREEE (reference sequence). The trim removed 0 bases at V and 6 bases at J, leaving 11 bases unmatched. For the CDR3, the DNA is TGTGCCAGCAGCTTGGAGGCTAGCGGGATGTCTTCCGATACGCAGTATTTT. This codes for CASSLEASGMSSDTQYF.

This rearrangement joins TRBV3-1 (or the pseudogene TRBV3-2) to TRBJ2-7; 7 bases fit TRBD2. The CDR3 spans 16 residues. Losses at the gene ends were 4 bases for V and 0 bases for J; bases not matched to a gene: 9. Germline-derived CDR1 and CDR2 are LGHDT and YNNKEL (reference sequence). CDR3 amino acids: CASSLGWGGYSYEQYF. In DNA, the CDR3 is TGTGCCAGCAGCCTGGGCTGGGGAGGGTACTCCTACGAGCAGTACTTC.

The gene calls are TRBV19 and TRBJ1-6; 9 nucleotides align to TRBD1. The CDR3 spans 13 residues. CDR1 and CDR2 from the germline V gene are LNHDA and SQIVND (reference sequence). Germline trimming cut 7 bases from V and 11 bases from J; bases unmatched to any gene: 6. CDR3 sequence (DNA): TGTGCCAGTACGGACAGGGGCGATCCACCCCTCCACTTT. Translation: CASTDRGDPPLHF.

V gene TRBV7-2 combines with J gene TRBJ2-1, with TRBD2 matching over 8 bases. The V gene end was trimmed by 1 base and the J gene end by 4 bases; junction bases not matched to a gene: 9. CDR3 length: 17 residues. CDR1 is SGHTA, CDR2 FQGNSA, per germline. The CDR3 protein is CASSLVGGTRPYNEQFF. DNA for the CDR3: TGTGCCAGCAGCTTAGTGGGGGGGACTAGACCTTACAATGAGCAGTTCTTC.

The V gene is TRBV3-1 (or the pseudogene TRBV3-2), the J gene TRBJ1-2; 7 bases fit TRBD1. J was trimmed by 7 bases and V by 4 bases; bases with no gene match: 12. The CDR3 has 15 amino acids. Germline CDR1 reads LGHDT; CDR2 reads YNNKEL (reference sequence). This CDR3 reads CASSPRDSLKGGYTF. CDR3 bases: TGTGCCAGCAGCCCCCGGGACAGCTTGAAGGGTGGCTACACCTTC.

The J gene is TRBJ2-7, the V gene TRBV4-3; TRBD1 might be the D (5 bases). This CDR3 region has 15 residues. Trimming cost V 4 bases and J 6 bases, with 19 bases left between them. Germline V gene lookup returns CDR1 LGHNA and CDR2 YSLEER. CDR3 sequence reads: CASSPGRASSGEQYF. The DNA for the CDR3 is TGCGCCAGCAGCCCTGGCAGGGCATCGTCGGGCGAGCAGTACTTC.

The rearrangement uses TRBV3-1 (or the pseudogene TRBV3-2) and TRBJ2-1, with D unresolved. Germline CDR1 reads LGHDT; CDR2 reads YNNKEL (reference sequence). This CDR3 has 14 amino acids. Trimming pared 1 base from V and 4 bases from J, leaving 8 bases between. The CDR3 loop is CASSQAGLYNEQFF. The CDR3 nucleotides are TGTGCCAGCAGCCAAGCTGGGCTTTACAATGAGCAGTTCTTC.

The J gene is TRBJ2-3, the V gene TRBV5-1, with D tentatively TRBD2 (6 bases). From germline, CDR1 is SGHRS and CDR2 YFSETQ. This CDR3 is built from 13 residues. The germline V and J ends were trimmed by 4 bases and 1 base, with 7 bases remaining between them. The DNA for the CDR3 is TGCGCCAGCAGCCGCGGGGGCACAGATACGCAGTATTTT. It yields the protein CASSRGGTDTQYF. Full variable domain (rest looked up from reference TRBV5-1 and TRBJ2-3): KAGVTQTPRYLIKTRGQQVTLSCSPISGHRSVSWYQQTPGQGLQFLFEYFSETQRNKGNFPGRFSGRQFSNSRSEMNVSTLELGDSALYLCASSRGGTDTQYFGPGTRLTVL.

The V call is TRBV5-4, the J call TRBJ2-7; 10 bases are shared with TRBD2. V lost 3 bases and J lost 7; bases outside the gene matches: 10. There are 15 residues in the CDR3. Germline V gene data show CDR1 as SGHNT and CDR2 as YYREEE (reference sequence). The CDR3: CASSSKLAGALEQYF. CDR3 nucleotides: TGTGCCAGCAGCTCGAAGCTAGCGGGAGCTTTGGAGCAGTACTTC.

CDR3 sequence (DNA): TGTGCCAGCAGCGTAGGCGGTACTAGCGGCTACGAGCAGTACTTC. Amino acids: CASSVGGTSGYEQYF. The chain uses TRBV9 and TRBJ2-7; 8 bases agree with TRBD2. The V gene's germline CDR1 is SGDLS and CDR2 YYNGEE. The CDR3 sequence is 15 residues long. V lost 0 bases to trimming and J lost 3 bases; unmatched junction nucleotides: 5.

The chain uses TRBV27 and TRBJ2-3; perhaps TRBD2 as D (7 bases). V gave up 3 bases and J gave up 0 bases, with 13 bases separating them. CDR3 length equals 16 residues. Germline CDR1 is MNHEY and CDR2 is SMNVEV (reference sequence). The CDR3 DNA reads as TGTGCCAGCAGTTTTAGGGGGGGCTATAGCACAGATACGCAGTATTTT. Translated, it gives CASSFRGGYSTDTQYF.

The V gene is TRBV29-1, the J gene TRBJ1-2; 11 bases match TRBD1. V was pared by 6 bases and J by 5 bases, with 8 bases of the junction left unmatched. CDR1 is SQVTM, CDR2 ANQGSEA, per germline. The CDR3 covers 14 residues. CDR3 loop: CSVADRGRKYGYTF. DNA of the CDR3: TGCAGCGTCGCGGACAGGGGGCGCAAATATGGCTACACCTTC.

This clone was observed a few times. The genes are TRBV4-3 and TRBJ1-6; 8 bases line up with TRBD1. From germline, CDR1 is LGHNA and CDR2 YSLEER. The CDR3 is made up of 16 amino acids. V shed 3 bases and J 10 bases; nucleotides not matched to a gene: 11. The CDR3 loop reads CASSQTFDRGESPLHF. The CDR3 DNA sequence: TGCGCCAGCAGCCAGACCTTCGACAGGGGCGAGTCACCCCTCCACTTT.

The V call is TRBV5-1, the J call TRBJ2-1; 10 bases agree with TRBD2. V dropped 0 bases and J dropped 13; count of bases not matched to a gene: 10. Germline V gene lookup returns CDR1 SGHRS and CDR2 YFSETQ. The CDR3 covers 15 residues. The CDR3, as DNA: TGCGCCAGCAGCTTGGGGCCTGATACTAGCGGGGCCCAGTTCTTC. Translated, it gives CASSLGPDTSGAQFF.

The rearrangement links TRBV2 to TRBJ1-5; the D is unclear. V was trimmed by 5 bases and J by 4 bases, leaving 9 bases between them. The germline gives CDR1 SNHLY, CDR2 FYNNEI. CDR3 length: 13 amino acids. DNA for the CDR3: TGTGCCAGCAGTCCGCGGGGAAATCAGCCCCAGCATTTT. Residues: CASSPRGNQPQHF. Full variable domain (missing parts from reference TRBV2 and TRBJ1-5): EPEVTQTPSHQVTQMGQEVILRCVPISNHLYFYWYRQILGQKVEFLVSFYNNEISEKSEIFDDQFSVERPDGSNFTLKIRSTKLEDSAMYFCASSPRGNQPQHFGDGTRLSIL.

This clone has just one count. The chain combines TRBV28 with TRBJ1-2; D is unclear. V was cut by 4 bases and J by 0 bases, with 9 bases left in between. Germline V gene lookup returns CDR1 MDHEN and CDR2 SYDVKM. The CDR3 is 14 residues long. The CDR3 bases are TGTGCCAGCAGTTCCAGGATTACTAACTATGGCTACACCTTC. Amino acid sequence: CASSSRITNYGYTF.

Concerning this clone itself: The sample carries other DNA sequences with the same CDR3. V is TRBV18 and J is TRBJ2-3; 9 bases are shared with TRBD2. Germline loops: CDR1 KGHSH, CDR2 LQKENI. V was clipped by 3 bases and J by 3 bases; unmatched bases: 7. This CDR3 comprises 16 residues. The CDR3 DNA sequence: TGTGCCAGCTCACCCCGAGGTAGCGGGGGAACAGATACGCAGTATTTT. It codes for CASSPRGSGGTDTQYF.

V gene TRBV6-6 combines with J gene TRBJ2-7; D gene uncertain. The CDR3 extends over 14 amino acids. Germline CDR1 MNHNY, CDR2 SVGAGI (reference sequence). V dropped 4 bases and J dropped 2 bases, with 12 bases sitting between them. The CDR3 here is CASSSQTRTYEQYF. Here the CDR3 DNA reads TGTGCCAGCAGTTCTCAGACAAGAACCTACGAGCAGTACTTC.

V and J are TRBV5-4 and TRBJ2-1, with TRBD2 as a possible D gene (7 bases). From germline, CDR1 is SGHNT and CDR2 YYREEE (reference sequence). The CDR3 loop spans 15 amino acids. V was cut by 0 bases and J by 7 bases, with 14 bases left in between. The CDR3 region has the DNA TGTGCCAGCAGCTTGGAAAGCGGGACAAGGAATGAGCAGTTCTTC. It specifies CASSLESGTRNEQFF.

The chain is built from TRBV7-9 and TRBJ1-2; 10 bases line up with TRBD1. CDR1 and CDR2 (germline): SEHNR, FQNEAQ (reference sequence). After removal of 1 base from V and 11 bases from J, the junction contained 4 bases not matched to a gene. The CDR3 is 13 residues long. In DNA, the CDR3 is TGTGCCAGCAGCTTAGATGGGACAGGGGAATACACCTTC. As protein: CASSLDGTGEYTF.

This sequence joins TRBV5-5 and TRBJ2-4; the D is unclear. The CDR3 is 15 residues long. V lost 5 bases and J 0 bases, leaving 12 bases between the germline ends. The germline gives CDR1 SGHKS, CDR2 YYEKEE (reference sequence). The CDR3, as DNA: TGTGCCAGCAGAACCAACACAGTAGCCAAAAACATTCAGTACTTC. Its translation: CASRTNTVAKNIQYF.

The J gene is TRBJ1-2, the V gene TRBV5-1, with D possibly being TRBD1 (6 bases). The CDR3 has 19 amino acids. Trimming left V 1 base short and J 5 bases short, with 27 bases between. Germline V CDR1 and CDR2: SGHRS, YFSETQ. CDR3 coding DNA: TGCGCCAGCAGCTTGCACAGGGTACAGGCCCAGCGGGGGGTGTATGGCTACACCTTC. It encodes CASSLHRVQAQRGVYGYTF. The full variable domain, rest sourced from reference TRBV5-1 and TRBJ1-2, is KAGVTQTPRYLIKTRGQQVTLSCSPISGHRSVSWYQQTPGQGLQFLFEYFSETQRNKGNFPGRFSGRQFSNSRSEMNVSTLELGDSALYLCASSLHRVQAQRGVYGYTFGSGTRLTVV.

The rearrangement links TRBV13 to TRBJ2-3; 7 bases are shared with TRBD2. This CDR3 is built from 15 residues. Unmatched junction bases numbered 5, after V lost 1 base and J lost 4 bases. Germline assignment: CDR1 PRHDT and CDR2 FYEKMQ (reference sequence). The CDR3: CASSLESGIADTQYF. The CDR3 DNA follows: TGTGCCAGCAGCTTAGAAAGCGGGATTGCAGATACGCAGTATTTT.

This chain uses TRBV9 with TRBJ2-7, with D perhaps TRBD2 (5 bases). The CDR3 loop spans 14 amino acids. CDR1 is SGDLS, CDR2 YYNGEE, per germline. The V and J ends lost 0 bases and 5 bases respectively, with 12 bases between them. This chain's CDR3 is CASSVAPLRDEQYF. The CDR3 DNA sequence: TGTGCCAGCAGCGTAGCTCCCCTGAGGGACGAGCAGTACTTC.

The chain employs TRBV10-3 and TRBJ2-1, with TRBD2 matching over 8 bases. The CDR3 is made up of 15 amino acids. The ends lost 10 bases at V and 5 bases at J; junction bases unmatched: 13. Germline V CDR1 and CDR2: ENHRY, SYGVKD. The CDR3 region is CATRFTSGGDNEQFF. The CDR3 DNA sequence: TGTGCCACCAGATTCACTAGCGGAGGTGACAATGAGCAGTTCTTC.